The present TCR beta chain was sequenced within a study of blood T cell repertoires in COVID-19. Original processing methods: Amplification with reference gene primers provided the estimates of nucleated cell counts. Clones were sequenced by immunoSEQ multiplex PCR, and TCRdb holds only the in-frame ones, with some missing. That table supplies the V and J calls and clone size; D and trimming were determined from the DNA. The sample includes about 52,000 clones, 82% seen only once; the top ten take around a tenth. The CDR3 totals 14 residues. Germline V gives CDR1 GTSNPN, CDR2 SVGIG (reference sequence). Trimming removed 6 bases from V and 1 base from J, with 15 bases in between.

The receptor comes from a man at least 80 years old with COVID-19, enrolled during active disease. Material for sequencing was peripheral blood. The V call is TRBV30, the J call TRBJ1-1, with a possible D match to TRBD1 (6 bases). This CDR3 is CACQTGPSNTEAFF. The CDR3 DNA sequence: TGTGCCTGCCAGACAGGACCCTCGAACACTGAAGCTTTCTTT.